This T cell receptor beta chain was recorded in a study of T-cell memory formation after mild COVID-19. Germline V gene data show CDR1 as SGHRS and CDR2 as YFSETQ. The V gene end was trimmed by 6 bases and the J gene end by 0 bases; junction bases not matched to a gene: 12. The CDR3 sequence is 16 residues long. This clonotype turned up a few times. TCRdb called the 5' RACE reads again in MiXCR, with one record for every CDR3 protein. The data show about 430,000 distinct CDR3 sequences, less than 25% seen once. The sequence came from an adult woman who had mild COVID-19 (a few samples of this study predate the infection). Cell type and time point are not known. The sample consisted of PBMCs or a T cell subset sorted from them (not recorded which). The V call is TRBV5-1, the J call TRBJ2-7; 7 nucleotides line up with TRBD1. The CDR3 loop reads CASIPGPGGNSYEQYF. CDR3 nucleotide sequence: TGCGCCAGCATCCCGGGTCCAGGGGGAAACTCCTACGAGCAGTACTTC. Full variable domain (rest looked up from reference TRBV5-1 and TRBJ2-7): KAGVTQTPRYLIKTRGQQVTLSCSPISGHRSVSWYQQTPGQGLQFLFEYFSETQRNKGNFPGRFSGRQFSNSRSEMNVSTLELGDSALYLCASIPGPGGNSYEQYFGPGTRLTVT.